The rows below give T cell receptor beta chains drawn from one sample of a study of monozygotic twins with inflammatory bowel disease. TCRdb reprocessed the 5' RACE reads and keeps a single row for each CDR3 protein, giving no DNA. The sample shows about 440,000 distinct CDR3 sequences, and about 2.4% sits with its ten largest clones. The sample taken for sequencing was blood. Receptors originate from a human donor with ulcerative colitis or Crohn's disease, or a healthy co-twin of an affected twin (not recorded which). CDR3s include the opening cysteine and the closing phenylalanine or tryptophan. Each record gives: J gene, V gene, CDR3 protein.

TRBJ1-4	TRBV12-3/TRBV12-4	CASSRDSNEKLFF
TRBJ2-2	TRBV12-3/TRBV12-4	CASSPVLARELFF
TRBJ2-7	TRBV5-1	CASSSGTVSSYEQYF
TRBJ2-1	TRBV29-1	CSVHSGSGSSEQFF
TRBJ2-3	TRBV20-1	CSARGGPGGGTDTQYF
TRBJ2-5	TRBV7-2	CASSLAGLGSETQYF
TRBJ2-7	TRBV3-1	CASSQAGYYEQYF
TRBJ2-2	TRBV5-1	CASSLGETGITGELFF
TRBJ2-3	TRBV18	CASSPPRAQGSTDTQYF
TRBJ1-5	TRBV7-2	CASSRQGATPGVQPQHF
TRBJ1-1	TRBV14	CARTTGNTEAFF
TRBJ1-1	TRBV14	CASSQGGRGPSTEAFF
TRBJ2-3	TRBV29-1	CSGRGGSDTQYF
TRBJ1-5	TRBV15	CATSREKGQPQHF
TRBJ2-7	TRBV5-1	CASSWTGGSYEQYF
TRBJ1-5	TRBV19	CAAGEGTGVFQPQHF
TRBJ2-1	TRBV18	CASSPPGGLSEQFF
TRBJ1-4	TRBV5-1	CASSPDGTWANEKLFF
TRBJ1-6	TRBV6-5	CASSYSRQANSPLHF
TRBJ2-2	TRBV30	CAWEGGQGSTGELFF
TRBJ1-2	TRBV29-1	CRADPGQNYGYTF
TRBJ2-2	TRBV20-1	CSATRGTGELFF
TRBJ2-1	TRBV20-1	CSASAGGEQFF
TRBJ1-4	TRBV12-3/TRBV12-4	CASSFWDRNEKLFF